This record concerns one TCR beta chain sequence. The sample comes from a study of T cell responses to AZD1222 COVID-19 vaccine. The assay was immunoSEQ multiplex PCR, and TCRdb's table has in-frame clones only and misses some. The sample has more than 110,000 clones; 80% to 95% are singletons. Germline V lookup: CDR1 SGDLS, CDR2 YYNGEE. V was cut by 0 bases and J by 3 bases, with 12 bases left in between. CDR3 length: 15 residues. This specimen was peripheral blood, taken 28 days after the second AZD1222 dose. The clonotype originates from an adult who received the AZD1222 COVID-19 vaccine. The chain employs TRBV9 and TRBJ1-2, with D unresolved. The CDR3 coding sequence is TGTGCCAGCAGCGTAGCGGCGCTTGGGGACTATGGCTACACCTTC. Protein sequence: CASSVAALGDYGYTF.